This T cell receptor (beta chain) appears in the sequencing data of a study of blood T cell repertoires in COVID-19. At the level of the study: PBMCs, B-cell-depleted T cells, or T cells provided the cDNA or gDNA that made up the material.

Participant ages covered about 18 to 100 years across about 25 US areas. The recovered donors of Cohort 3 showed two negative PCRs, clearance, or symptom resolution. Source study methods: Amplification with reference gene primers provided the estimates of nucleated cell counts. The assay was immunoSEQ multiplex PCR, and TCRdb's table has in-frame clones only and misses some. V and J calls and clone size come straight from that table; D and trimming were deduced from the DNA. In the table there are fewer than 450,000 clones, roughly 84% of which are singletons. Sample: PBMCs or T cells enriched from blood (not recorded which). The receptor's source is a woman aged 25 to 39 who had recovered from COVID-19.

The CDR3 loop reads CASSSTRPGARDTQFF. DNA of the CDR3: TGTGCCAGCAGTTCGACAAGGCCAGGGGCGAGGGATACGCAGTTCTTC. This chain links TRBV28 with TRBJ2-1, with D tentatively TRBD1 (6 bases). The CDR3 length is 16 residues. From germline, CDR1 is MDHEN and CDR2 SYDVKM. The V and J ends lost 4 bases and 12 bases respectively, with 25 bases between them.